This T cell receptor (beta chain) derives from a study of blood T cell repertoires in COVID-19. Overall study context: Collection of acute and convalescent COVID-19 samples took place in the United States, Italy and Spain. T cells, B-cell-depleted T cells, or PBMCs supplied cDNA or gDNA.

Germline assignment: CDR1 LNHDA and CDR2 SQIVND (reference sequence). The V gene end was trimmed by 5 bases and the J gene end by 5 bases; junction bases not matched to a gene: 5. The CDR3 spans 15 residues. This clone was found a few times. Methods used by the authors: Cell counts per sample came from amplifying reference gene primers. TCRdb's copy holds only in-frame clones and misses some; the assay was immunoSEQ multiplex PCR. Clone size and the V and J calls come from that table; the DNA yielded D and trimming. Here the sample spans roughly 190,000 clones, about 80% being singletons. The chain has TRBV19 and TRBJ2-3; 12 nucleotides align to TRBD2. The receptor was derived from a human donor with acute or convalescent COVID-19. The donor label of this sample is uncertain. Sequenced: peripheral blood. CDR3 nucleotides: TGTGCCAGTAGTCTCCGACTAGCGGGGGAAGATACGCAGTATTTT. Its translation is CASSLRLAGEDTQYF.